The 9 T cell receptor beta chains in this list originate from one sample, sequenced in a study of blood T cell repertoires in COVID-19. Sequenced by immunoSEQ multiplex PCR; TCRdb stores in-frame clones only, minus some. This sample has approximately 140,000 clones, with approximately 82% found just once. Sequencing was performed on peripheral blood. These receptor sequences come from a human donor with acute or convalescent COVID-19. The donor label of this sample is uncertain.

This clone was detected only once. The chain carries TRBV12-3 or TRBV12-4 and TRBJ1-2, with D possibly TRBD1 on 6 matching bases. The V and J ends lost 5 bases and 5 bases respectively, with 9 bases between them. There are 12 residues in the CDR3. As DNA, the CDR3 is TGTGCCAGCAGTCCGCAGGGGTATGGCTACACCTTC. This sequence encodes CASSPQGYGYTF.

This clone was recorded once. This chain uses TRBV7-9 with TRBJ2-2; D possibly corresponds to TRBD1 (5 bases). CDR3 length: 15 residues. Germline loops: CDR1 SEHNR, CDR2 FQNEAQ (reference sequence). Between the trimmed V and J ends, which lost 5 bases and 3 bases, there was a span of 13 bases. In DNA, the CDR3 is TGTGCCAGCAGCGCCCAGACAGCATACACCGGGGAGCTGTTTTTT. Amino acids: CASSAQTAYTGELFF.

The chain links TRBV19 to TRBJ1-4; tentative D call: TRBD1 (6 bases). Germline loops: CDR1 LNHDA, CDR2 SQIVND (reference sequence). This CDR3 contains 15 residues. Trimming removed 4 bases at V and 7 bases at J, with 16 bases between. This CDR3 is CASSTSGTRGEKLFF. The CDR3 region has the DNA TGTGCCAGTAGTACTTCAGGGACCAGGGGTGAAAAACTGTTTTTT.

The rearrangement links TRBV5-5 to TRBJ2-2; TRBD1 aligns across 9 bases. V shed 2 bases and J 6 bases; nucleotides not matched to a gene: 8. Per germline, CDR1 SGHKS and CDR2 YYEKEE (reference sequence). The CDR3 loop spans 16 amino acids. CDR3 DNA: TGTGCCAGCAGCTTTGCGACGGGACAGGGTGCCGGGGAGCTGTTTTTT. Amino acid sequence: CASSFATGQGAGELFF.

This clone was counted once. The V call is TRBV3-1 (or the pseudogene TRBV3-2), the J call TRBJ2-2, with a weak D call TRBD1 (8 bases). Germline V gene sequence: CDR1 LGHDT, CDR2 YNNKEL (reference sequence). V lost 6 bases and J 2 bases, leaving 19 bases between the germline ends. This CDR3 has 17 amino acids. The CDR3: CASRRRTGRGNTGELFF. DNA for the CDR3: TGTGCCAGCAGGCGAAGGACAGGGAGGGGTAACACCGGGGAGCTGTTTTTT.

This chain uses TRBV29-1 with TRBJ1-1, with TRBD1 matching 7 bases. Germline loops: CDR1 SQVTM, CDR2 ANQGSEA. The CDR3 is made up of 14 amino acids. Germline trimming cut 4 bases from V and 5 bases from J; bases unmatched to any gene: 10. CDR3 amino acids: CSVARGQGKTEAFF. The CDR3 nucleotides are TGCAGCGTTGCTAGGGGGCAAGGTAAGACTGAAGCTTTCTTT.

J is TRBJ1-6 and V is TRBV19; D gene uncertain. The CDR3 is made up of 15 amino acids. The V gene's germline CDR1 is LNHDA and CDR2 SQIVND (reference sequence). V was clipped by 1 base and J by 7 bases, with 11 bases between them. The CDR3 is CASSIVPGVNSPLHF. In DNA form, the CDR3 reads TGTGCCAGTAGTATAGTTCCGGGAGTGAATTCACCCCTCCACTTT.

This clone has just one count. The CDR3 sequence: CASSSTSGGADTQYF. DNA for the CDR3: TGCGCCAGCAGCTCGACCAGCGGGGGGGCAGATACGCAGTATTTT. The chain recombines TRBV5-1 with TRBJ2-3; 10 bases are a match to TRBD2. The CDR3 runs 15 residues. Unmatched junction bases numbered 5, after V lost 3 bases and J lost 4 bases. CDR1 and CDR2 from the germline V gene are SGHRS and YFSETQ.

V gene TRBV7-9 combines with J gene TRBJ1-3, with 7 bases lining up with TRBD1. CDR1 SEHNR and CDR2 FQNEAQ come from the germline V gene (reference sequence). Trimming removed 0 bases from V and 6 bases from J; junction bases left unmatched: 17. There are 19 residues in the CDR3. The CDR3 here is CASSLAQRPPQGEENTIYF. The CDR3 DNA is TGTGCCAGCAGCTTAGCCCAACGCCCCCCCCAGGGGGAGGAAAACACCATATATTTT.